Below, 25 T cell receptor beta chains from the same sample are listed, as sequenced in a study of T cells in localized non-small cell lung cancer. Profiling relied on immunoSEQ multiplex PCR, and the TCRdb table lists in-frame clones only, not all of them. The repertoire holds tens of thousands of clones, with around nine tenths as singletons. The material sequenced was peripheral blood, taken before any cancer treatment. Receptors originate from a man aged 18 to 50 with stage I lung adenocarcinoma.

The chain joins TRBV7-2 to TRBJ1-5; D is ambiguous. The germline gives CDR1 SGHTA, CDR2 FQGNSA. This CDR3 contains 13 residues. Deletions cut 6 bases from V and 0 bases from J, with 6 bases between. The chain's CDR3 is CASRGNSNQPQHF. CDR3 in DNA: TGTGCCAGCAGAGGGAATAGCAATCAGCCCCAGCATTTT.

This clone was observed a handful of times. V gene TRBV13 combines with J gene TRBJ1-6; D is possibly TRBD1 (5 bases). With 5 bases removed from V and 7 bases from J, the gap between germline ends came to 15 bases. CDR3 length equals 15 residues. Germline V gene lookup returns CDR1 PRHDT and CDR2 FYEKMQ (reference sequence). The CDR3 loop reads CASSRTGAGNSPLHF. In DNA form, the CDR3 reads TGTGCCAGCAGCAGAACCGGGGCCGGGAATTCACCCCTCCACTTT.

The chain joins TRBV28 to TRBJ2-6; no firm D call. This CDR3 has 13 residues. Between the trimmed V and J ends, which lost 2 bases and 4 bases, there was a span of 3 bases. Germline V gene sequence: CDR1 MDHEN, CDR2 SYDVKM. CDR3 in amino acids: CASSLRGANVLTF. Written as DNA, the CDR3 is TGTGCCAGCAGTTTAAGAGGGGCCAACGTCCTGACTTTC.

This sequence joins TRBV6-1 and TRBJ1-2; 9 nucleotides agree with TRBD1. The CDR3 sequence is 14 residues long. Germline lookup yields CDR1 MNHNS and CDR2 SASEGT. The trim removed 6 bases at V and 3 bases at J, leaving 5 bases unmatched. The CDR3: CASRTDRGHYGYTF. The CDR3 nucleotides read TGTGCCAGCAGGACGGACAGGGGACACTATGGCTACACCTTC.

This chain links TRBV7-6 with TRBJ1-6; a possible D gene is TRBD1 (6 bases). The CDR3 contains 15 residues. V gave up 5 bases and J gave up 4 bases, with 12 bases separating them. Germline assignment: CDR1 SGHVS and CDR2 FNYEAQ. The CDR3 is CASSDRTVYNSPLHF. DNA for the CDR3: TGTGCCAGCAGCGACAGGACAGTGTATAATTCACCCCTCCACTTT.

This chain links TRBV30 with TRBJ1-2, with D tentatively TRBD1 (5 bases). Germline CDR1 reads GTSNPN; CDR2 reads SVGIG (reference sequence). The CDR3 covers 13 residues. V lost 5 bases to trimming and J lost 4 bases, with 14 bases between them. The CDR3 bases are TGTGCCTGGTTAGAAGGGGCGTTCTATGGCTACACCTTC. The encoded protein is CAWLEGAFYGYTF.

In the case of this clone: Other DNA sequences of this sample code for an identical CDR3. The chain uses TRBV9 and TRBJ2-6; D is ambiguous. Looked up from germline, CDR1 is SGDLS and CDR2 is YYNGEE. The CDR3 runs to 16 residues. Trimming pared 0 bases from V and 0 bases from J, leaving 7 bases between. This chain's CDR3 is CASSVARASGANVLTF. The DNA for the CDR3 is TGTGCCAGCAGCGTAGCGAGAGCCTCTGGGGCCAACGTCCTGACTTTC.

The V and J genes are TRBV27 and TRBJ1-3; D perhaps matches TRBD1 (6 bases). Germline lookup yields CDR1 MNHEY and CDR2 SMNVEV (reference sequence). The CDR3 contains 16 residues. Trimming cost V 0 bases and J 1 base, with 10 bases left between them. DNA of the CDR3: TGTGCCAGCAGTTTATCAGGGGGGCGATCTGGAAACACCATATATTTT. Residues: CASSLSGGRSGNTIYF.

V and J are TRBV7-9 and TRBJ2-3; 11 bases fit TRBD2. CDR1 and CDR2 from the germline V gene are SEHNR and FQNEAQ (reference sequence). The V segment lost 0 bases and the J segment 6 bases; nucleotides outside the gene matches: 8. The CDR3 spans 17 residues. Here the CDR3 DNA reads TGTGCCAGCAGCTTAGCTAGCGGGGGGGCCTCTTGGGATACGCAGTATTTT. It encodes CASSLASGGASWDTQYF. The entire variable domain, with the rest obtained from reference TRBV7-9 and TRBJ2-3, is as follows: DTGVSQNPRHKITKRGQNVTFRCDPISEHNRLYWYRQTLGQGPEFLTYFQNEAQLEKSRLLSDRFSAERPKGSFSTLEIQRTEQGDSAMYLCASSLASGGASWDTQYFGPGTRLTVL.

The rearrangement joins TRBV28 to TRBJ1-2; perhaps TRBD1 as D (6 bases). The V end lost 6 bases, the J end lost 4 bases, and 9 bases lay between the germline ends. The CDR3 loop spans 12 amino acids. Germline CDR1 MDHEN, CDR2 SYDVKM. CDR3 DNA: TGTGCCAGCAGGACAGGCCCCTATGGCTACACCTTC. Residues: CASRTGPYGYTF.

Regarding this clone: The junction departs from germline at one end; a sequencing error may be responsible. CDR3 nucleotides: TGTGCCAGTAGTATTAAGGGCAACCAGCCCCAGCATTTT. It is translated as CASSIKGNQPQHF. The gene calls are TRBV19 and TRBJ1-5, with D uncertain. Per the germline V gene, CDR1 is LNHDA and CDR2 is SQIVND (reference sequence). The CDR3 runs to 13 residues.

In this sample, this clone turned up a few times. The chain links TRBV13 to TRBJ2-7; D ambiguous. Germline-derived CDR1 and CDR2 are PRHDT and FYEKMQ (reference sequence). Trimming stripped 6 bases from V and 0 bases from J, with 15 bases between. This CDR3 region has 15 residues. DNA for the CDR3: TGTGCCAGCAGTCCCTCAGCTTCGAGCTCCTACGAGCAGTACTTC. This translates into CASSPSASSSYEQYF.

This rearrangement joins TRBV28 to TRBJ1-3; TRBD1 might be the D (6 bases). Trimming took off 4 bases at V and 4 bases at J, with 14 bases between the two ends. This CDR3 has 15 residues. The germline gives CDR1 MDHEN, CDR2 SYDVKM. The CDR3 nucleotides are TGTGCCAGCAGTTACCCGGGGGCGCCCGGAAACACCATATATTTT. The encoded protein is CASSYPGAPGNTIYF. The full variable domain, its missing parts supplied by reference TRBV28 and TRBJ1-3, is DVKVTQSSRYLVKRTGEKVFLECVQDMDHENMFWYRQDPGLGLRLIYFSYDVKMKEKGDIPEGYSVSREKKERFSLILESASTNQTSMYLCASSYPGAPGNTIYFGEGSWLTVV.

This clone was seen only a few times. The chain couples TRBV2 to TRBJ1-2; 10 nucleotides line up with TRBD1. The V gene end was trimmed by 2 bases and the J gene end by 8 bases; junction bases not matched to a gene: 5. The CDR3 consists of 14 residues. The germline gives CDR1 SNHLY, CDR2 FYNNEI. CDR3 protein: CASSEIRQGAGYTF. DNA of the CDR3: TGTGCCAGCAGTGAAATCAGACAGGGGGCAGGCTACACCTTC.

The CDR3 is CASSPSAGNTIYF. The CDR3 DNA follows: TGTGCCAGCAGCCCCTCCGCTGGAAACACCATATATTTT. V is TRBV7-2 and J is TRBJ1-3, with unresolved D. V was shortened by 5 bases and J by 2 bases, with 7 bases between the two germline ends. The CDR3 sequence is 13 residues long. Germline V gene lookup returns CDR1 SGHTA and CDR2 FQGNSA.

The rearrangement joins TRBV7-9 to TRBJ2-1; 7 nucleotides align to TRBD1. V trimming: 6 bases; J trimming: 5 bases; junction bases outside the gene matches: 19. The CDR3 is 18 residues long. In germline, CDR1 is SEHNR, CDR2 FQNEAQ (reference sequence). CDR3 nucleotides: TGTGCCAGCAGTTCCCGGATAGGGGGCTTATGGGCCAACAATGAGCAGTTCTTC. Translated, it gives CASSSRIGGLWANNEQFF.

The J gene is TRBJ1-1, the V gene TRBV12-5, with 9 bases identical to TRBD1. This CDR3 has 14 amino acids. The V gene's germline CDR1 is LGHNT and CDR2 FRNRAP. Trimming removed 4 bases from V and 4 bases from J; junction bases left unmatched: 4. CDR3 loop: CASGSGTGITEAFF. CDR3 DNA sequence: TGTGCTAGTGGTTCGGGGACAGGGATCACTGAAGCTTTCTTT.

J is TRBJ1-1 and V is TRBV19; 9 nucleotides match TRBD1. The V gene's germline CDR1 is LNHDA and CDR2 SQIVND (reference sequence). V shed 8 bases and J 7 bases; nucleotides not matched to a gene: 17. The CDR3 length is 16 residues. CDR3 in amino acids: CASRQRGTGGRIEAFF. DNA for the CDR3: TGTGCCAGTCGACAAAGGGGCACAGGGGGCCGGATTGAAGCTTTCTTT.

The chain uses TRBV6-6 and TRBJ2-5, with 9 bases that match TRBD1. V shed 5 bases and J 2 bases; nucleotides not matched to a gene: 6. This CDR3 contains 15 residues. Germline V CDR1 and CDR2: MNHNY, SVGAGI (reference sequence). The CDR3 coding sequence is TGTGCCAGCAGTCGCCGACAGGGGGAACAAGAGACCCAGTACTTC. Its translation: CASSRRQGEQETQYF.

The chain is built from TRBV18 and TRBJ2-5, with D possibly being TRBD1 (6 bases). The CDR3 covers 14 residues. Per germline, CDR1 KGHSH and CDR2 LQKENI. Trimming shortened V by 6 bases and J by 4 bases, and 15 bases separated the two germline ends. The CDR3 is CASSLLRGGETQYF. The CDR3 nucleotides read TGTGCCAGCTCGCTACTCAGGGGTGGAGAGACCCAGTACTTC.

The chain is built from TRBV6-5 and TRBJ1-6, with D possibly being TRBD1 (6 bases). V lost 2 bases to trimming and J lost 10 bases, with 12 bases between them. Germline values: CDR1 MNHEY, CDR2 SVGAGI. CDR3 size: 14 residues. The CDR3 is CASSYQGLESPLHF. The CDR3 DNA sequence: TGTGCCAGCAGTTACCAGGGGTTGGAGTCACCCCTCCACTTT.

This chain connects TRBV11-2 to TRBJ1-3; D not resolved. The CDR3 is made up of 16 amino acids. V was trimmed by 2 bases and J by 0 bases, leaving 11 bases between them. Germline V CDR1 and CDR2: SGHAT, FQNNGV. DNA of the CDR3: TGTGCCAGCAGCTTAATGTTTGGGAGCTCTGGAAACACCATATATTTT. This sequence encodes CASSLMFGSSGNTIYF.

The chain recombines TRBV19 with TRBJ1-2; TRBD1 matches 7 bases. CDR1 is LNHDA and CDR2 is SQIVND in the germline V gene (reference sequence). Trimming cost V 5 bases and J 5 bases; bases outside gene matches: 11. This CDR3 comprises 15 residues. The CDR3 DNA sequence: TGTGCCAGTAGTGCAACCGGGACAGTCATTTATGGCTACACCTTC. It specifies CASSATGTVIYGYTF. Together with reference TRBV19 and TRBJ1-2, the CDR3 gives the full variable domain: DGGITQSPKYLFRKEGQNVTLSCEQNLNHDAMYWYRQDPGQGLRLIYYSQIVNDFQKGDIAEGYSVSREKKESFPLTVTSAQKNPTAFYLCASSATGTVIYGYTFGSGTRLTVV.

The chain couples TRBV7-3 to TRBJ2-7; unclear D gene. Germline CDR1 is SGHTA and CDR2 is FQGTGA. This CDR3 comprises 14 residues. Trimming stripped 2 bases from V and 4 bases from J, with 12 bases between. DNA for the CDR3: TGTGCCAGCAGCTTAGGCAGGTCAAAGTACGAGCAGTACTTC. This sequence encodes CASSLGRSKYEQYF.

The rearrangement links TRBV18 to TRBJ1-2; D is possibly TRBD1 (5 bases). The CDR3 runs 14 residues. Germline V CDR1 and CDR2: KGHSH, LQKENI. V lost 3 bases to trimming and J lost 1 base, with 9 bases between them. In DNA, the CDR3 is TGTGCCAGCTCACCGGGGGTCGGTAACTATGGCTACACCTTC. It is translated as CASSPGVGNYGYTF.